This T cell receptor (beta chain) stems from a study of T cell responses to AZD1222 COVID-19 vaccine. This CDR3 spans 17 amino acids. CDR1 is SGHRS, CDR2 YFSETQ, per germline. Deletions cut 4 bases from V and 1 base from J, with 15 bases between. Using immunoSEQ multiplex PCR, the repertoire was profiled, and TCRdb retains in-frame clones only, with some absent. The sample records 140,000 to 150,000 clones, around 89% being singletons. This receptor was identified in an adult in good health. The rearrangement joins TRBV5-1 to TRBJ2-6; the D is unclear. Sample: peripheral blood, taken on day 0 of AZD1222 vaccination. The CDR3 DNA is TGCGCCAGCAGCGAGGCTCTCGGACCTTCTGGGGCCAACGTCCTGACTTTC. As protein: CASSEALGPSGANVLTF.